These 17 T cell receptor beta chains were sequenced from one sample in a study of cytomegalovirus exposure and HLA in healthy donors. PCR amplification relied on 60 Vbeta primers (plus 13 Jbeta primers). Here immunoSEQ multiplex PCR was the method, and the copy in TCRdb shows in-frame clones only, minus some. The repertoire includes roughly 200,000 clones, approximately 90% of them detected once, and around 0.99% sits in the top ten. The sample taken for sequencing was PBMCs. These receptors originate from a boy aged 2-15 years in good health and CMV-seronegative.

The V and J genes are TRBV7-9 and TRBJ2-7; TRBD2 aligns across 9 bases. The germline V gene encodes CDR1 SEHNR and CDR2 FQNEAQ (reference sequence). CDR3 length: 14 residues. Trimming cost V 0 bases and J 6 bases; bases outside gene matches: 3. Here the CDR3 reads CASSLAASGTEQYF. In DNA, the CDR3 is TGTGCCAGCAGCTTAGCGGCTAGCGGGACCGAGCAGTACTTC.

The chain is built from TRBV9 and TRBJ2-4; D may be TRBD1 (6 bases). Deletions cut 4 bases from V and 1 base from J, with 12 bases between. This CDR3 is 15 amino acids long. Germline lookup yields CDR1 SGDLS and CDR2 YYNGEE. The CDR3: CASSSNRAAKNIQYF. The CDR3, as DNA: TGTGCCAGCAGCAGTAACAGGGCCGCCAAAAACATTCAGTACTTC.

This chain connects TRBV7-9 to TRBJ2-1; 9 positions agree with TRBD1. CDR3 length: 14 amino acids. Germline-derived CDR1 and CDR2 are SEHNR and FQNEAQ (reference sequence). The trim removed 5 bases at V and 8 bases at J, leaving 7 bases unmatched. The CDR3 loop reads CASSHRGLVDEQFF. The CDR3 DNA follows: TGTGCCAGCAGCCACAGGGGGCTAGTCGATGAGCAGTTCTTC.

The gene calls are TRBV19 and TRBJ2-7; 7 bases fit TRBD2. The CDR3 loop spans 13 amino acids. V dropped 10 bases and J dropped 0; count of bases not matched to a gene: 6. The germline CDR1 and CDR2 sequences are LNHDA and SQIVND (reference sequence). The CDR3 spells CATAPGGSYEQYF. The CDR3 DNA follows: TGTGCCACTGCCCCGGGGGGCTCCTACGAGCAGTACTTC.

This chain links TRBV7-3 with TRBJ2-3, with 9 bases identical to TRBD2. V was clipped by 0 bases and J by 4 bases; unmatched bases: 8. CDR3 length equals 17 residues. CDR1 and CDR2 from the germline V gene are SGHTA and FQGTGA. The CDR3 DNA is TGTGCCAGCAGCTTAACCCCCGGGGCGGGGGGGCCAGATACGCAGTATTTT. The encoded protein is CASSLTPGAGGPDTQYF. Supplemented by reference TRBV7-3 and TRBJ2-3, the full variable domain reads GAGVSQTPSNKVTEKGKYVELRCDPISGHTALYWYRQSLGQGPEFLIYFQGTGAADDSGLPNDRFFAVRPEGSVSTLKIQRTERGDSAVYLCASSLTPGAGGPDTQYFGPGTRLTVL.

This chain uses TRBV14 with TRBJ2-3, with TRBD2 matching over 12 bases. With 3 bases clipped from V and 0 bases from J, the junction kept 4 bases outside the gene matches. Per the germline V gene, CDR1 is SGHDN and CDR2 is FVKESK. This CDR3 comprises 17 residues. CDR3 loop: CASSQGGTSGSTDTQYF. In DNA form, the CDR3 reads TGTGCCAGCAGCCAGGGAGGGACTAGCGGGAGCACAGATACGCAGTATTTT.

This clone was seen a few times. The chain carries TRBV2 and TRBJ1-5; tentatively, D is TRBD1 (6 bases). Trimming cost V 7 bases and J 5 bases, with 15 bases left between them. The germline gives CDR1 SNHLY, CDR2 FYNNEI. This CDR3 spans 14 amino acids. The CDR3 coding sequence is TGTGCCAGCACACCCCAGGGGTATTATCAGCCCCAGCATTTT. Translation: CASTPQGYYQPQHF. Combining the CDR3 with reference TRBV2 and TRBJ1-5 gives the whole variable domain EPEVTQTPSHQVTQMGQEVILRCVPISNHLYFYWYRQILGQKVEFLVSFYNNEISEKSEIFDDQFSVERPDGSNFTLKIRSTKLEDSAMYFCASTPQGYYQPQHFGDGTRLSIL.

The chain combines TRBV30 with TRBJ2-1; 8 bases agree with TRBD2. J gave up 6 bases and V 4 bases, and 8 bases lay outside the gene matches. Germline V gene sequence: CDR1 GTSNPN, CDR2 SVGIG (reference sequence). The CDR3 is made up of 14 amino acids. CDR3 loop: CAWKAREVTNEQFF. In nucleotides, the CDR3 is TGTGCCTGGAAGGCGCGGGAGGTTACCAATGAGCAGTTCTTC.

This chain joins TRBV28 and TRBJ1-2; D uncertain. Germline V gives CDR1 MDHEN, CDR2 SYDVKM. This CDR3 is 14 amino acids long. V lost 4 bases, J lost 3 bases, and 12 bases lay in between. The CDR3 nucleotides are TGTGCCAGCAGTTCCCTCGGGGAGTACTATGGCTACACCTTC. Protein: CASSSLGEYYGYTF.

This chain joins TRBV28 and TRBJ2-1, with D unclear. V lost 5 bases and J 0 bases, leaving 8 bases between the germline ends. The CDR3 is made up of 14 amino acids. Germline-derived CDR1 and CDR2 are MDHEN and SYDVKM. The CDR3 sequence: CASSQAYSYNEQFF. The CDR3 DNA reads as TGTGCCAGCAGTCAAGCCTACTCCTACAATGAGCAGTTCTTC.

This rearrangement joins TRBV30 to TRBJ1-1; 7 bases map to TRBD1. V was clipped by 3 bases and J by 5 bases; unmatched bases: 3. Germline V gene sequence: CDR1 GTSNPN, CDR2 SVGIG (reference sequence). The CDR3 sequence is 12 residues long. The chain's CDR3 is CAWSPGGTEAFF. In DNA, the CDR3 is TGTGCCTGGAGCCCAGGGGGGACTGAAGCTTTCTTT.

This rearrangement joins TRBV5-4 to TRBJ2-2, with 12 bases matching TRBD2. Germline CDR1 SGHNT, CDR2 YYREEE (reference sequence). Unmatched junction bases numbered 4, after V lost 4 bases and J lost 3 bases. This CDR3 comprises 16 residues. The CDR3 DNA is TGTGCCAGCAGCCTCAGACTAGCGGGAGACACCGGGGAGCTGTTTTTT. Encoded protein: CASSLRLAGDTGELFF.

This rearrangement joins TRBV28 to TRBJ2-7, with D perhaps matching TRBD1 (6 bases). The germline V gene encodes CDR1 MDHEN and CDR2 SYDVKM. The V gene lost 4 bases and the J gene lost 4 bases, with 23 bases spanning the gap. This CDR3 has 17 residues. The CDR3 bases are TGTGCCAGCAGTTCCTACCCTTCGGGGCAGGGGATGTACGAGCAGTACTTC. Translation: CASSSYPSGQGMYEQYF.

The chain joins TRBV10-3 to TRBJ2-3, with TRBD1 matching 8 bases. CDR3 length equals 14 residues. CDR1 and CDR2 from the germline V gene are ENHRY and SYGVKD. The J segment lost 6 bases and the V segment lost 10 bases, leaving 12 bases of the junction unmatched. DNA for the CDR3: TGTGCCACCGCCCTTGGACAGGGAACGGATACGCAGTATTTT. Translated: CATALGQGTDTQYF.

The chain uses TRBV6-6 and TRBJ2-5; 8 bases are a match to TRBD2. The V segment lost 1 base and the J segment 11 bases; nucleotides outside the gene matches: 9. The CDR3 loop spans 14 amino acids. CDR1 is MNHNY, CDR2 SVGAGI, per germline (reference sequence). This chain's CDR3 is CASSYFKKAGEQYF. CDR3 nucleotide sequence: TGTGCCAGCAGTTACTTCAAGAAAGCGGGGGAGCAGTACTTC.

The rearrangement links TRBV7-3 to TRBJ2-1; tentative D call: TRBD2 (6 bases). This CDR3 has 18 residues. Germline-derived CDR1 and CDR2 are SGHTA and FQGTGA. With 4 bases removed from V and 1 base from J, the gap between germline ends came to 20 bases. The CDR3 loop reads CASSSQGGKAVSYNEQFF. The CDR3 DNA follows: TGTGCCAGCAGCTCCCAGGGAGGAAAAGCGGTTTCCTACAATGAGCAGTTCTTC.

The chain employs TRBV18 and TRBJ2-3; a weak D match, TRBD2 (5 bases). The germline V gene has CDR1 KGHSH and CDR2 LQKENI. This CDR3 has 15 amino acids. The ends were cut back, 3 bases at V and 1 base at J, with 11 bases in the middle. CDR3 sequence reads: CASSPATGGTDTQYF. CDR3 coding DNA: TGTGCCAGCTCACCGGCGACCGGGGGCACAGATACGCAGTATTTT.